These T cell receptor beta chains were read from a single sample in a study of regulatory T cells in long-lasting Graves disease. In TCRdb, the multiplex PCR reads were re-called with MiXCR into one record per CDR3 protein. The sample consists of 300,000 to 400,000 distinct CDR3 sequences, about a sixth of them appearing once. In addition, the sample was reused for a study of T cells in Graves' hyperthyroidism and ophthalmopathy.

Specimen: peripheral blood mononuclear cells (PBMCs), collected at new diagnosis, from a patient treated with antithyroid drugs. The receptors were gathered from a man aged 40-49 years with Graves disease. Both conserved end residues are part of each CDR3. Each record gives: D gene, clone size, CDR3 length, J gene, V gene, CDR3 DNA, CDR3 protein. The D gene is left open where the match is weak. Rows may omit the clone size; those that give it use once, few, many or a size class.

TRBD2	NA	18	TRBJ2-3	TRBV9	TGTGCCAGCAGCGGAAGCCCCTCATCCACTAGCGTATTAGATACGCAGTATTTT	CASSGSPSSTSVLDTQYF
NA	many	12	TRBJ1-5	TRBV2	TGTGCCAGCAACCAGGGAAATCAGCCCCAGCATTTT	CASNQGNQPQHF
NA	NA	15	TRBJ2-2	TRBV5-1	TGCGCCAGCACCTCCTTGGACTTTAACACCGGGGAGCTGTTTTTT	CASTSLDFNTGELFF
TRBD2	NA	18	TRBJ2-1	TRBV5-1	TGCGCCAGCAGCTTATCTCCTCAGGGAGCGGGGGGCTACAATGAGCAGTTCTTC	CASSLSPQGAGGYNEQFF
TRBD2	NA	12	TRBJ2-3	TRBV11-1	TGTGCCAGCGGGACTAGGAGGGATACGCAGTATTTT	CASGTRRDTQYF
TRBD1	NA	15	TRBJ2-2	TRBV12-5	TGTGCTAGTGCCTCGGACAGGGCGAACACCGGGGAGCTGTTTTTT	CASASDRANTGELFF
NA	many	12	TRBJ1-6	TRBV12-3/TRBV12-4	TGTGCCAGCAGGCCTGGCCTTTCACCCCTCCACTTT	CASRPGLSPLHF
NA	many	15	TRBJ2-1	TRBV12-3/TRBV12-4	TGTGCCAGCAGTTTCCGGGACTCGGTCTACAATGAGCAGTTCTTC	CASSFRDSVYNEQFF
NA	few	14	TRBJ2-7	TRBV6-5	TGTGCCAGCAGTTACTCAGTACTCCCCGGCGAGCAGTACTTC	CASSYSVLPGEQYF
TRBD1	few	15	TRBJ1-1	TRBV3-1	TGTGCCAGCAGCCCACGAAGACAGGGGACGGGTGAAGCTTTCTTT	CASSPRRQGTGEAFF
TRBD1	many	11	TRBJ1-1	TRBV7-9	TGTGCCAGCAGCGGTTACAGGGGAGCTTTCTTT	CASSGYRGAFF
TRBD1	many	15	TRBJ2-7	TRBV4-1	TGCGCCAGCAGCCAGAGAACAGGGGACTCCTACGAGCAGTACTTC	CASSQRTGDSYEQYF
NA	NA	16	TRBJ1-6	TRBV20-1	TGCAGTGCTAGAGCCCCCGGGCGGGGCCGCCTGGGGCCCCTCCACTTT	CSARAPGRGRLGPLHF
TRBD2	few	15	TRBJ2-3	TRBV20-1	TGCAGTGCTGACCAAAACGGGGGGGCAGGAGATACGCAGTATTTT	CSADQNGGAGDTQYF
NA	many	11	TRBJ2-7	TRBV18	TGTGCCAGCAGTGACTTCAACGAGCAGTACTTC	CASSDFNEQYF
NA	NA	14	TRBJ2-5	TRBV5-6	TGTGCCAGCAGAAATAGGGCAGGGCAAGAGACCCAGTACTTC	CASRNRAGQETQYF
NA	NA	13	TRBJ1-6	TRBV28	TGTGCCACCAGGGGCGGCTATAATTCACCCCTCCACTTT	CATRGGYNSPLHF
NA	NA	16	TRBJ1-4	TRBV5-5	TGTGCCAGCAGCTCATCCCAGTGGGGACTTGATGAAAAACTGTTTTTT	CASSSSQWGLDEKLFF
TRBD2	many	13	TRBJ2-7	TRBV2	TGTGCCAGCGTCTCGGGACTAGGCTACGAGCAGTACTTC	CASVSGLGYEQYF
TRBD1	NA	15	TRBJ1-2	TRBV28	TGTGCCAGCAGGCTCCCGGGACAGGGGGCTTTTGGCTACACCTTC	CASRLPGQGAFGYTF
TRBD1	NA	15	TRBJ1-5	TRBV7-2	TGTGCCAGCAGCTTAGGGGACAGTAGCAATCAGCCCCAGCATTTT	CASSLGDSSNQPQHF
NA	many	12	TRBJ2-3	TRBV7-2	TGTGCCAGCAGCAACTCAGGGCCTACGCAGTATTTT	CASSNSGPTQYF
TRBD2	NA	17	TRBJ2-3	TRBV4-2	TGTGCCAGCAGCCAAGGGGGGACTAGCGGGAGCAGGTATACGCAGTATTTT	CASSQGGTSGSRYTQYF
TRBD1	many	14	TRBJ2-7	TRBV27	TGTGCCAGCAGTATACAGGGGGCTGAGTACGAGCAGTACTTC	CASSIQGAEYEQYF
NA	many	14	TRBJ2-7	TRBV6-1	TGTGCCAGCAGTGAAGGGAGGGGGACGTACGAGCAGTACTTC	CASSEGRGTYEQYF
NA	many	13	TRBJ1-5	TRBV11-2	TGTGCCAGCAGCCCCTGGACGGATCAGCCCCAGCATTTT	CASSPWTDQPQHF
NA	NA	17	TRBJ2-5	TRBV10-3	TGTGCCATCAGTGAGTCGCATGGGCGCCCGGGCAAAGAGACCCAGTACTTC	CAISESHGRPGKETQYF
NA	many	18	TRBJ2-4	TRBV28	TGTGCCAGCAGTTTAAGCGGCGGGGCACAACTAGCCAAAAACATTCAGTACTTC	CASSLSGGAQLAKNIQYF
NA	many	14	TRBJ2-7	TRBV20-1	TGCAGTGCAACCCCCCTCGCGGGGCGCTACGAGCAGTACTTC	CSATPLAGRYEQYF
NA	few	15	TRBJ2-4	TRBV19	TGTGCCAGTAGTATACCGGCAGGAGGTATAAACATTCAGTACTTC	CASSIPAGGINIQYF
TRBD1	few	14	TRBJ2-2	TRBV30	TGTGCCTGGACGGACAGGTCGAACACCGGGGAGCTGTTTTTT	CAWTDRSNTGELFF
TRBD1	many	16	TRBJ2-4	TRBV12-3/TRBV12-4	TGTGCCAGCAGGTACTCCGGGACAGGGCATAAAAACATTCAGTACTTC	CASRYSGTGHKNIQYF
TRBD1	few	15	TRBJ1-3	TRBV3-1	TGTGCCAGCACCGGGGTGAGGGGGCCTGGAAACACCATATATTTT	CASTGVRGPGNTIYF